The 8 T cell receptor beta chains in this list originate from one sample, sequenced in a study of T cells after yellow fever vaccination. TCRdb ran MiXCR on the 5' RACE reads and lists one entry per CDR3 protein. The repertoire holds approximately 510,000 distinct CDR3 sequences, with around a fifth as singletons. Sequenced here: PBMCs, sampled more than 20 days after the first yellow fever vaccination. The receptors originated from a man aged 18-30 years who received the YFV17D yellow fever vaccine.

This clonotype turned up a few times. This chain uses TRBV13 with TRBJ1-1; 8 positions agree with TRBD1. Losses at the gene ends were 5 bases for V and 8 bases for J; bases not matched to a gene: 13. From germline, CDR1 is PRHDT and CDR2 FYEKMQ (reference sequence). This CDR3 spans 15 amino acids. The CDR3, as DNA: TGTGCCAGCAGCCCCGTAGGACGTCGACAGGGGGAAGCTTTCTTT. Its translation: CASSPVGRRQGEAFF.

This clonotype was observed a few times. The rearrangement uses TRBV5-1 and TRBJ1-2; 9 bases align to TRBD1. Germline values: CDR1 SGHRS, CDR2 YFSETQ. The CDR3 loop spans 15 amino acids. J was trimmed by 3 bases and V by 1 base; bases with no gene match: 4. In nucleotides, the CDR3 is TGCGCCAGCAGCTTGAAGACAGGGGGAGACTATGGCTACACCTTC. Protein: CASSLKTGGDYGYTF.

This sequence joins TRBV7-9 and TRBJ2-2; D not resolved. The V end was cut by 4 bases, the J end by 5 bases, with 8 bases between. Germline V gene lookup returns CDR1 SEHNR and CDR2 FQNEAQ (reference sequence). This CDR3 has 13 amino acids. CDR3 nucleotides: TGTGCCAGCAGCTACTACCAGACCGGGGAGCTGTTTTTT. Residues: CASSYYQTGELFF.

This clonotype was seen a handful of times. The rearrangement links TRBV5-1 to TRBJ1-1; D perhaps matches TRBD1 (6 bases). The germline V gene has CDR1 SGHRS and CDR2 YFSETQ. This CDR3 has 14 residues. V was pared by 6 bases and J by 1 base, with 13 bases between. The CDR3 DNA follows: TGCGCCAGCACCCCCGGGGGACAGAACACTGAAGCTTTCTTT. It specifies CASTPGGQNTEAFF.

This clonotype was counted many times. The CDR3 reads CASSLAGGLETQYF. As DNA, the CDR3 is TGTGCCAGCAGCTTAGCGGGGGGCCTAGAGACCCAGTACTTC. V is TRBV7-2 and J is TRBJ2-5, with D tentatively TRBD1 or TRBD2 (6 bases each). This CDR3 has 14 amino acids. V lost 0 bases to trimming and J lost 4 bases, with 9 bases between them. Per germline, CDR1 SGHTA and CDR2 FQGNSA.

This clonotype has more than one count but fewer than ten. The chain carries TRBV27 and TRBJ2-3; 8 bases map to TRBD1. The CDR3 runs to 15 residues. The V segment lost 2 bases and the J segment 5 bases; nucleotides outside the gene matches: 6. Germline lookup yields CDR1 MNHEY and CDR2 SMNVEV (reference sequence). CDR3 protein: CASSLGQGSGDTQYF. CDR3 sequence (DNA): TGTGCCAGCAGTTTAGGACAGGGATCCGGAGATACGCAGTATTTT.

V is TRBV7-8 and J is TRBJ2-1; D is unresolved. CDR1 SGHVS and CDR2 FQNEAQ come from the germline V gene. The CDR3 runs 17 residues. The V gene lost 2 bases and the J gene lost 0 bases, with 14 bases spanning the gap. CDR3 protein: CASSLKNPLSSYNEQFF. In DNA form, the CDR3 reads TGTGCCAGCAGCTTAAAAAACCCGCTAAGCTCCTACAATGAGCAGTTCTTC.

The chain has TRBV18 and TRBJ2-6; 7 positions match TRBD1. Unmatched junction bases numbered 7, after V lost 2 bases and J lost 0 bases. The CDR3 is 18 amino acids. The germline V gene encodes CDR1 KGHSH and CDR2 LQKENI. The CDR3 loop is CASSPFRDRNSGANVLTF. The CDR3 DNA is TGTGCCAGCTCACCATTTCGGGACAGAAACTCTGGGGCCAACGTCCTGACTTTC.